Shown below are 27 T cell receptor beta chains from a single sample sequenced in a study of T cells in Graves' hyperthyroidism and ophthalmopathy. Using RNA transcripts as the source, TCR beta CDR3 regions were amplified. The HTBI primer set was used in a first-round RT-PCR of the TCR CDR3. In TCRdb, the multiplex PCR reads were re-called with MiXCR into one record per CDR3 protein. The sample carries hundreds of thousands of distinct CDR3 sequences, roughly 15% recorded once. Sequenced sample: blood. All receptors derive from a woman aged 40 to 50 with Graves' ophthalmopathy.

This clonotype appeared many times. The DNA for the CDR3 is TGTGCCAGCAGGCCGGGACAGGATCAACCTGGGGCCAACGTCCTGACTTTC. This encodes CASRPGQDQPGANVLTF. This rearrangement joins TRBV7-9 to TRBJ2-6; 8 nucleotides match TRBD1. Germline V gives CDR1 SEHNR, CDR2 FQNEAQ (reference sequence). With V trimmed by 6 bases and J by 2 bases, 9 bases remained unmatched. The CDR3 spans 17 residues.

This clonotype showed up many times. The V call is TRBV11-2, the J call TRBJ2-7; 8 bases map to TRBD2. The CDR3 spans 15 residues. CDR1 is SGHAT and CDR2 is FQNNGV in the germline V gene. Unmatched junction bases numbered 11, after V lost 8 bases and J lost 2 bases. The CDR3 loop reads CASGATSAPAYEQYF. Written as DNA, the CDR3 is TGTGCCAGCGGCGCGACTAGCGCCCCAGCCTACGAGCAGTACTTC. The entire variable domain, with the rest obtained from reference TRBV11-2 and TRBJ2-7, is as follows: EAGVAQSPRYKIIEKRQSVAFWCNPISGHATLYWYQQILGQGPKLLIQFQNNGVVDDSQLPKDRFSAERLKGVDSTLKIQPAKLEDSAVYLCASGATSAPAYEQYFGPGTRLTVT.

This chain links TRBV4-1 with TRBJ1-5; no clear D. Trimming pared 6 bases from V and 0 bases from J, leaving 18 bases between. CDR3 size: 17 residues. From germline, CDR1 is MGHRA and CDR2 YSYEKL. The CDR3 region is CASSSNPVSGSNQPQHF. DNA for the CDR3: TGCGCCAGCAGTTCTAACCCTGTTTCGGGTAGCAATCAGCCCCAGCATTTT.

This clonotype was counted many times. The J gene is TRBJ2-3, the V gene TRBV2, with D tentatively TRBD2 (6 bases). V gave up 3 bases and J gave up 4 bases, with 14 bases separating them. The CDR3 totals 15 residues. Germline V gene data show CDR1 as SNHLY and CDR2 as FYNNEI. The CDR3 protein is CASSERGRWADTQYF. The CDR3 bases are TGTGCCAGCAGTGAGCGTGGGAGGTGGGCAGATACGCAGTATTTT.

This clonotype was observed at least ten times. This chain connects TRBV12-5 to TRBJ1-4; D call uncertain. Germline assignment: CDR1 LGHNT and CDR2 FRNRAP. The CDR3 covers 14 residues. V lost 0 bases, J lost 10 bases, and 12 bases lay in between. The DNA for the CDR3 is TGTGCTAGTGGTTTGGTACAAGAGGTTGGAAAACTGTTTTTT. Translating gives CASGLVQEVGKLFF.

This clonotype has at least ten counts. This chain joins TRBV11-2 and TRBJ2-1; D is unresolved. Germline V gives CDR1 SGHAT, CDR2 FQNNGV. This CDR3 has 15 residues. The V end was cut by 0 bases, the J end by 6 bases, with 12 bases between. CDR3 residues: CASSLDYWGSNEQFF. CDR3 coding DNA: TGTGCCAGCAGCTTAGATTACTGGGGAAGCAATGAGCAGTTCTTC. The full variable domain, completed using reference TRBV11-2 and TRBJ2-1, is EAGVAQSPRYKIIEKRQSVAFWCNPISGHATLYWYQQILGQGPKLLIQFQNNGVVDDSQLPKDRFSAERLKGVDSTLKIQPAKLEDSAVYLCASSLDYWGSNEQFFGPGTRLTVL.

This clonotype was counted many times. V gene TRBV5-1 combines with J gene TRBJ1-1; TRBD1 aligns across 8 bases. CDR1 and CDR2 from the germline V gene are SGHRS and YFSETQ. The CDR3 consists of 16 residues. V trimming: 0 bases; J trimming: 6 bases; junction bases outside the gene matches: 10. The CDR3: CASSLAVTGAGSEAFF. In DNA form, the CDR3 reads TGCGCCAGCAGCTTGGCCGTGACAGGGGCAGGGTCTGAAGCTTTCTTT.

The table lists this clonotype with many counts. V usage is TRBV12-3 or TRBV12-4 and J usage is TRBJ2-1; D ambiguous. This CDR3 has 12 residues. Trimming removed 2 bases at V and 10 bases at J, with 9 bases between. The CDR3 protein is CASSLFSREQFF. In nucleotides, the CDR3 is TGTGCCAGCAGTTTATTCAGCAGGGAGCAGTTCTTC.

The CDR3 sequence is CASCKDPGYVYEQYF. CDR3 sequence (DNA): TGTGCCAGCTGCAAGGACCCGGGGTACGTTTACGAGCAGTACTTC. This chain connects TRBV18 to TRBJ2-7, with a possible D match to TRBD2 (5 bases). CDR1 is KGHSH and CDR2 is LQKENI in the germline V gene. CDR3 size: 15 residues. V was trimmed by 7 bases and J by 4 bases, leaving 20 bases between them.

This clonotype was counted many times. The DNA of the CDR3 is TGTGCCAGCAGCCTCGCCGGGGGGGGTTGGTACGAGCAGTACTTC. It specifies CASSLAGGGWYEQYF. The V gene is TRBV27, the J gene TRBJ2-7; 8 positions match TRBD2. Germline V gives CDR1 MNHEY, CDR2 SMNVEV (reference sequence). This CDR3 is built from 15 residues. V lost 6 bases to trimming and J lost 4 bases; unmatched junction nucleotides: 11.

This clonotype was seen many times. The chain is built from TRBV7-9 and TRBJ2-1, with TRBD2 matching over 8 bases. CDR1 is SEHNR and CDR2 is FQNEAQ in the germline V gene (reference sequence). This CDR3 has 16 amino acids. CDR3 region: CAGGTLRAGGSNEQFF. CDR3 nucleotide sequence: TGTGCGGGGGGGACATTGAGGGCGGGAGGTTCCAATGAGCAGTTCTTC.

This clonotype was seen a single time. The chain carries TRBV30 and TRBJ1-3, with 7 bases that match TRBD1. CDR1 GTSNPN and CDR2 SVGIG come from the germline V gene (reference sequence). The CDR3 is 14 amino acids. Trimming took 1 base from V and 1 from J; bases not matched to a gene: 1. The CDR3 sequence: CAWSGQGSGNTIYF. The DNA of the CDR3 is TGTGCCTGGAGTGGACAGGGTTCTGGAAACACCATATATTTT.

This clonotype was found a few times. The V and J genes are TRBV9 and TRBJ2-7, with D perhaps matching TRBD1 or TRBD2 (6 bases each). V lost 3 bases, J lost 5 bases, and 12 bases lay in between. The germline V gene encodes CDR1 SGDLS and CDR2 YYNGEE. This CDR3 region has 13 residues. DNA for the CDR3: TGTGCCAGCAGCGGCGGGACACCCCACGAGCAGTACTTC. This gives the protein CASSGGTPHEQYF.

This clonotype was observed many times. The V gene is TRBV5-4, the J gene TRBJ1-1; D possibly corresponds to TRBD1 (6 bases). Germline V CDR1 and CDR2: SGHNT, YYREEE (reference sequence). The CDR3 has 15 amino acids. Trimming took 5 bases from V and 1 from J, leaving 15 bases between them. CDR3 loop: CASRMGGRQNTEAFF. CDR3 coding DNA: TGTGCCAGCAGGATGGGGGGCAGACAGAACACTGAAGCTTTCTTT.

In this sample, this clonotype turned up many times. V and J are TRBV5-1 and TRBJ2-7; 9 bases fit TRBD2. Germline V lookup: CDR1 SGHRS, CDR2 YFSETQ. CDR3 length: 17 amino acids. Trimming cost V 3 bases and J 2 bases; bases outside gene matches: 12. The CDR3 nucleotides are TGCGCCAGCAGCTCTCATAGCGGGGGAGCTCAAGCCTACGAGCAGTACTTC. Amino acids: CASSSHSGGAQAYEQYF.

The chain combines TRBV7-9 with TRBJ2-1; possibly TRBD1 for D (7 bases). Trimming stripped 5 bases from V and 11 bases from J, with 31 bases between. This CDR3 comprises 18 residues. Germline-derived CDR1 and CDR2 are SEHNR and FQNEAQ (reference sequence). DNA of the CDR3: TGTGCCAGCAGCGCGCGCCTCAGGGGGGCAGCGCGACTAATTAAGCAGTTCTTC. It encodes CASSARLRGAARLIKQFF.

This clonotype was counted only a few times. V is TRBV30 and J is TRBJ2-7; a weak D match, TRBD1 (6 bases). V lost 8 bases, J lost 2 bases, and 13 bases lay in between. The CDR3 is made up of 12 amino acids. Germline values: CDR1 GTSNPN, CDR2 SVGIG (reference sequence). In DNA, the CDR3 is TGTGCCGTTAGGGGGTCCGCCTACGAGCAGTACTTC. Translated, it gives CAVRGSAYEQYF. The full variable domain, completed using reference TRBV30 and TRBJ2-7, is SQTIHQWPATLVQPVGSPLSLECTVEGTSNPNLYWYRQAAGRGLQLLFYSVGIGQISSEVPQNLSASRPQDRQFILSSKKLLLSDSGFYLCAVRGSAYEQYFGPGTRLTVT.

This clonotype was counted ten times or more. CDR3 nucleotide sequence: TGTGCCAGCAGTTACTCGATCGGGTATGACGCTTTCTTT. Translating it yields CASSYSIGYDAFF. This chain joins TRBV6-2 or TRBV6-3 and TRBJ1-1, with D unclear. The CDR3 extends over 13 amino acids. Germline V gene data show CDR1 as MNHEY and CDR2 as SVGEGT. Trimming stripped 0 bases from V and 11 bases from J, with 13 bases between.

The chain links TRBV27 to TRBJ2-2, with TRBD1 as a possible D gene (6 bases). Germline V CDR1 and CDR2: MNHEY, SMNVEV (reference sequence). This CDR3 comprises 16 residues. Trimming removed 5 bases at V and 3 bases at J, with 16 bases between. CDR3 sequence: CASSPLIQGYTGELFF. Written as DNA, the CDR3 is TGTGCCAGCAGTCCCCTTATACAGGGATACACCGGGGAGCTGTTTTTT.

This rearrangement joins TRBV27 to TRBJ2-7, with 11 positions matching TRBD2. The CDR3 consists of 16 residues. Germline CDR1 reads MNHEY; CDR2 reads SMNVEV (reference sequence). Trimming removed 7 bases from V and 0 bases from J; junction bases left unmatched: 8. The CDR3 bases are TGTGCCAGCACCCTCAGGGGGACTAGCGGCTCCTACGAGCAGTACTTC. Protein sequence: CASTLRGTSGSYEQYF.

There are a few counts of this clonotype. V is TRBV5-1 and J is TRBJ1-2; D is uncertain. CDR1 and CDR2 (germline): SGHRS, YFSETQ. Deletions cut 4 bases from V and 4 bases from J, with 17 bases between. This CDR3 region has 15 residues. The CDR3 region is CASSLSGVAGYGYTF. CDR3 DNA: TGCGCCAGCAGCCTGAGTGGGGTTGCCGGCTATGGCTACACCTTC.

As DNA, the CDR3 is TGTGCTACATTCGGGAGGCAGGGATTGAACACTGAAGCTTTCTTT. Protein sequence: CATFGRQGLNTEAFF. This rearrangement joins TRBV10-3 to TRBJ1-1; maybe TRBD1 (5 bases). Germline V gene data show CDR1 as ENHRY and CDR2 as SYGVKD. The CDR3 is 15 residues long.

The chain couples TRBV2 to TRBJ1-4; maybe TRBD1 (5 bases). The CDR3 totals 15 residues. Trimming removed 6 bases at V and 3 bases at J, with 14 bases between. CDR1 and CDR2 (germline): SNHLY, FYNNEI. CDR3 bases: TGTGCCAGCAGAACACAGGAAGGGGCTAATGAAAAACTGTTTTTT. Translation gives CASRTQEGANEKLFF.

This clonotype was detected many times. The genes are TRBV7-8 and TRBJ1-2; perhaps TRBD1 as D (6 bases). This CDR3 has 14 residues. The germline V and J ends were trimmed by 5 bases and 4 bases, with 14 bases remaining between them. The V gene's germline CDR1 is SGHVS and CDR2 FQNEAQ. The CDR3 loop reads CASSPDRTSYGYTF. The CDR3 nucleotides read TGTGCCAGCAGCCCGGACAGAACAAGCTATGGCTACACCTTC.

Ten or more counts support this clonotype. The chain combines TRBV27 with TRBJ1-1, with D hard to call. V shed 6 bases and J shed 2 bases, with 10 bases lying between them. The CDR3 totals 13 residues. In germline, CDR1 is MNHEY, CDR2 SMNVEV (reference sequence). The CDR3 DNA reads TGTGCCAGCAGCATACTTCTTAACACTGAAGCTTTCTTT. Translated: CASSILLNTEAFF.

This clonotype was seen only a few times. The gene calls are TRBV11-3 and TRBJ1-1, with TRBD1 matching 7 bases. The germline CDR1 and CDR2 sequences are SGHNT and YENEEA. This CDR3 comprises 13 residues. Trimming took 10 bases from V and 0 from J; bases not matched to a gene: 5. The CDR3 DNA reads TGTGCCATCCAGGGGGACATGAACACTGAAGCTTTCTTT. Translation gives CAIQGDMNTEAFF.

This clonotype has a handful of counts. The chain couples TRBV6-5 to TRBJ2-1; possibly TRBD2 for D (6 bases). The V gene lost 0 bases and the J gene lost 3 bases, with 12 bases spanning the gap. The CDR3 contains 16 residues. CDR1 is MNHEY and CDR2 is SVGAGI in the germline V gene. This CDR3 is CASSYSTGRGYNEQFF. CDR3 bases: TGTGCCAGCAGTTACTCAACGGGGCGGGGCTACAATGAGCAGTTCTTC.